One and the same sample provided the 23 T cell receptor beta chains below, sequenced in a study of T cells after yellow fever vaccination. TCRdb ran MiXCR on the 5' RACE reads and lists one entry per CDR3 protein. This repertoire shows some 340,000 distinct CDR3 sequences, over 4% found once; its top ten account for under 30%. The source material was PBMCs, sampled 5 days after the yellow fever booster vaccination. All receptors come from a young man who received the YFV17D yellow fever vaccine.

This clonotype came up a few times. The chain links TRBV20-1 to TRBJ2-7; TRBD2 agrees at 8 bases. Germline V gene sequence: CDR1 DFQATT, CDR2 SNEGSKA (reference sequence). There are 15 residues in the CDR3. J was trimmed by 3 bases and V by 0 bases; bases with no gene match: 7. The CDR3 sequence: CSARDGRGARYEQYF. For the CDR3, the DNA is TGCAGTGCTAGAGATGGGCGGGGGGCGCGCTACGAGCAGTACTTC.

V gene TRBV28 combines with J gene TRBJ2-7; TRBD1 might be the D (6 bases). Germline V lookup: CDR1 MDHEN, CDR2 SYDVKM. This CDR3 comprises 12 residues. The ends were cut back, 5 bases at V and 10 bases at J, with 15 bases in the middle. The CDR3 DNA is TGTGCCAGCAGTCTTGGACAGTTTGTTCAGTACGTC. Translation: CASSLGQFVQYV.

This CDR3 is CATSSGYGYTF. CDR3 in DNA: TGTGCCACCAGTTCAGGCTATGGCTACACCTTC. The V gene is TRBV24-1, the J gene TRBJ1-2; D unresolved. The CDR3 is 11 residues long. Trimming removed 6 bases from V and 4 bases from J, with 5 bases in between. The germline gives CDR1 KGHDR, CDR2 SFDVKD.

This clonotype was seen more than once but under ten times. This chain links TRBV20-1 with TRBJ2-3, with D tentatively TRBD2 (6 bases). Germline-derived CDR1 and CDR2 are DFQATT and SNEGSKA (reference sequence). The CDR3 has 15 residues. Trimming removed 4 bases from V and 4 bases from J, with 18 bases in between. The CDR3 DNA reads TGCAGTGCTACCCTGCTCGACGGGGGAGCAGATACGCAGTATTTT. It codes for CSATLLDGGADTQYF.

V usage is TRBV7-9 and J usage is TRBJ2-5, with D maybe TRBD1 (5 bases). Per germline, CDR1 SEHNR and CDR2 FQNEAQ (reference sequence). Trimming pared 4 bases from V and 1 base from J, leaving 13 bases between. CDR3 length: 15 residues. The CDR3 nucleotides are TGTGCCAGCAGCTCCCCCCGCGACAGCCAAGAGACCCAGTACTTC. This gives the protein CASSSPRDSQETQYF.

The rearrangement joins TRBV11-2 to TRBJ2-3, with a tentative D call TRBD1 (5 bases). The CDR3 is made up of 12 amino acids. Trimming shortened V by 4 bases and J by 10 bases, and 12 bases separated the two germline ends. Germline V CDR1 and CDR2: SGHAT, FQNNGV. This chain's CDR3 is CASSSLVRAQYF. The CDR3, as DNA: TGTGCCAGCAGCTCCCTGGTCAGGGCGCAGTATTTT.

The V gene is TRBV18, the J gene TRBJ1-1; D gene ambiguous. V was shortened by 0 bases and J by 5 bases, with 16 bases between the two germline ends. CDR1 KGHSH and CDR2 LQKENI come from the germline V gene. There are 16 residues in the CDR3. CDR3 bases: TGTGCCAGCTCACCACCAGGGAGTACACCGCGGACTGAAGCTTTCTTT. Encoded protein: CASSPPGSTPRTEAFF.

This clonotype was seen more than once but under ten times. This chain joins TRBV6-1 and TRBJ2-7; 10 nucleotides line up with TRBD2. CDR1 MNHNS and CDR2 SASEGT come from the germline V gene. Trimming at V came to 3 bases and at J to 4 bases, leaving 12 bases not matched to a gene. The length of the CDR3 is 17 residues. For the CDR3, the DNA is TGTGCCAGCAGTGACCCCTATGTTCTAGCGGGGGAGTACGAGCAGTACTTC. Protein: CASSDPYVLAGEYEQYF.

This chain links TRBV12-3 or TRBV12-4 with TRBJ2-7; TRBD1 aligns across 7 bases. The CDR3 is made up of 15 amino acids. Unmatched junction bases numbered 4, after V lost 0 bases and J lost 2 bases. CDR3 DNA: TGTGCCAGCAGTTTAGCGCGAAGGGGGCCCTACGAGCAGTACTTC. It yields the protein CASSLARRGPYEQYF.

The chain employs TRBV18 and TRBJ2-1, with 10 bases matching TRBD2. Trimming at V came to 6 bases and at J to 8 bases, leaving 10 bases not matched to a gene. Germline-derived CDR1 and CDR2 are KGHSH and LQKENI. This CDR3 region has 15 residues. CDR3 nucleotide sequence: TGTGCCAGCTCGCCCTCTAGCGGGGGTCGTGATGAGCAGTTCTTC. Translation: CASSPSSGGRDEQFF.

In its sample, this clonotype was seen a few times. This chain links TRBV27 with TRBJ2-3; 10 nucleotides align to TRBD1. CDR3 size: 15 residues. The V gene's germline CDR1 is MNHEY and CDR2 SMNVEV (reference sequence). Trimming took 5 bases from V and 4 from J; bases not matched to a gene: 6. CDR3 nucleotides: TGTGCCAGCAGTCAAGGGACAGGGGCGCCAGATACGCAGTATTTT. This encodes CASSQGTGAPDTQYF.

This clonotype was detected only a few times. This chain links TRBV6-5 with TRBJ2-2; 15 bases are shared with TRBD2. The CDR3 sequence is 18 residues long. Trimming at V came to 7 bases and at J to 5 bases, leaving 11 bases not matched to a gene. From germline, CDR1 is MNHEY and CDR2 SVGAGI. CDR3 nucleotides: TGTGCCAGCATTGAAACCGGGGGACTAGCGGGGGGAACCGGGGAGCTGTTTTTT. Encoded protein: CASIETGGLAGGTGELFF.

Turning to this clonotype: The CDR3 ends on some other residue instead of the conserved phenylalanine or tryptophan, so this is likely a read error. The chain carries TRBV4-3 and TRBJ1-1; 7 bases line up with TRBD1. The CDR3 is made up of 19 amino acids. Trimming cost V 2 bases and J 0 bases; bases outside gene matches: 15. Germline CDR1 LGHNA, CDR2 YSLEER. CDR3 protein: CASSQFDSGTVMVNTEAFL. CDR3 in DNA: TGCGCCAGCAGCCAATTCGATTCCGGGACAGTTATGGTGAACACTGAAGCTTTCCTT.

The chain joins TRBV9 to TRBJ2-6; D may match TRBD1 or TRBD2 (6 bases each). V lost 4 bases and J lost 0, with 8 bases in between. Germline V CDR1 and CDR2: SGDLS, YYNGEE. CDR3 length equals 15 residues. The CDR3 loop reads CASSRGDSGANVLTF. The CDR3 nucleotides are TGTGCCAGCAGCAGGGGGGACTCTGGGGCCAACGTCCTGACTTTC.

This clonotype was seen only a few times. The chain links TRBV5-6 to TRBJ2-7; 9 bases are a match to TRBD2. The V gene end was trimmed by 2 bases and the J gene end by 0 bases; junction bases not matched to a gene: 12. CDR1 and CDR2 from the germline V gene are SGHDT and YYEEEE. The CDR3 extends over 18 amino acids. The CDR3 reads CASSLPGSGGRSSYEQYF. The CDR3 bases are TGTGCCAGCAGCTTACCGGGTAGCGGGGGCCGCAGCTCCTACGAGCAGTACTTC.

The rearrangement joins TRBV7-2 to TRBJ2-1, with 10 bases identical to TRBD1. CDR1 SGHTA and CDR2 FQGNSA come from the germline V gene. Trimming took 7 bases from V and 14 from J; bases not matched to a gene: 8. The CDR3 extends over 12 amino acids. The CDR3 DNA is TGTGCCAGCACCAGAGACAGGGGGCGGGAGTTCTTC. It is translated as CASTRDRGREFF.

There are a few counts of this clonotype. The chain joins TRBV18 to TRBJ2-7, with 8 bases that match TRBD1. Germline V gene lookup returns CDR1 KGHSH and CDR2 LQKENI. This CDR3 comprises 12 residues. The CDR3 is CASSPDRATLHV. DNA for the CDR3: TGTGCCAGCTCACCGGACAGGGCCACCCTCCACGTC.

This clonotype was seen more than once but under ten times. The rearrangement joins TRBV4-1 to TRBJ1-1; D remains unclear. Trimming shortened V by 1 base and J by 4 bases, and 7 bases separated the two germline ends. The CDR3 loop spans 13 amino acids. The V gene's germline CDR1 is MGHRA and CDR2 YSYEKL. The CDR3 region has the DNA TGCGCCAGCAGCCAAGGAGTCAGCACTGAAGCTTTCTTT. Translating it yields CASSQGVSTEAFF.

The sample holds many counts of this clonotype. This chain uses TRBV20-1 with TRBJ1-6, with TRBD1 identical over 7 bases. CDR3 length equals 13 residues. CDR1 and CDR2 from the germline V gene are DFQATT and SNEGSKA (reference sequence). J lost 6 bases, V lost 5 bases, and 4 bases had no gene match. CDR3 residues: CSAAGTVNSPLHF. CDR3 coding DNA: TGCAGTGCTGCCGGGACAGTTAATTCACCCCTCCACTTT.

This clonotype was detected many times. The CDR3 nucleotides are TGCGCCAGCAGCTTGGGGGGGATCGCAGATACGCAGTATTTT. It is translated as CASSLGGIADTQYF. This chain connects TRBV5-1 to TRBJ2-3; D could derive from TRBD1 or TRBD2 (5 bases each). The ends were cut back, 0 bases at V and 4 bases at J, with 9 bases in the middle. The CDR3 sequence is 14 residues long. CDR1 is SGHRS, CDR2 YFSETQ, per germline.

The CDR3 sequence is CSVEEPSREPDTQYF. The CDR3 coding sequence is TGCAGCGTTGAAGAGCCTTCCAGGGAGCCAGATACGCAGTATTTT. The chain has TRBV29-1 and TRBJ2-3, with D perhaps assigned TRBD1 or TRBD2 (5 bases each). Germline V CDR1 and CDR2: SQVTM, ANQGSEA. Between the trimmed V and J ends, which lost 0 bases and 4 bases, there was a span of 14 bases. The CDR3 loop spans 15 amino acids.

The rearrangement uses TRBV27 and TRBJ1-2, with 9 bases matching TRBD1. This CDR3 spans 14 amino acids. With 5 bases clipped from V and 7 bases from J, the junction kept 8 bases outside the gene matches. Per the germline V gene, CDR1 is MNHEY and CDR2 is SMNVEV (reference sequence). In nucleotides, the CDR3 is TGTGCCAGCAGTCCGCGGACAGGGGTGTCTGGCTACACCTTC. As protein: CASSPRTGVSGYTF.

This clonotype was detected a few times. V and J are TRBV7-2 and TRBJ2-3; no definite D call. The germline CDR1 and CDR2 sequences are SGHTA and FQGNSA. Trimming cost V 7 bases and J 1 base, with 9 bases left between them. This CDR3 comprises 13 residues. The CDR3 spells CASMVQGTDTQYF. In DNA, the CDR3 is TGTGCCAGCATGGTCCAAGGCACAGATACGCAGTATTTT. The full variable domain, rest sourced from reference TRBV7-2 and TRBJ2-3, is GAGVSQSPSNKVTEKGKDVELRCDPISGHTALYWYRQSLGQGLEFLIYFQGNSAPDKSGLPSDRFSAERTGGSVSTLTIQRTQQEDSAVYLCASMVQGTDTQYFGPGTRLTVL.